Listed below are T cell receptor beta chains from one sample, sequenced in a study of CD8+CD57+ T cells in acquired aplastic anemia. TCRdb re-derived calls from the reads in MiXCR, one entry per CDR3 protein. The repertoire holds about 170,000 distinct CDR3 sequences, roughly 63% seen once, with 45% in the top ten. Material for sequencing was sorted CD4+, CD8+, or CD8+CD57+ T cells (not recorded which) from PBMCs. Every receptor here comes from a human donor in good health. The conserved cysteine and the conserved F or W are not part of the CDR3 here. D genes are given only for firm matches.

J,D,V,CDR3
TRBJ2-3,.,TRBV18,ASSPTGGGPDTQY
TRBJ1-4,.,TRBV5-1,ASSALEGGKLF
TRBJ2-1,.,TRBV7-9,ASSLASGGEQF
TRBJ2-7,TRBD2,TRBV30,AWRPGLAGVEQY
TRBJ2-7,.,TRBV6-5,AREPVQGCEQY
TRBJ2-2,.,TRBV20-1,SARVGFRERNTGELF
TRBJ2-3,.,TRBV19,ASSIPDLTDTQY
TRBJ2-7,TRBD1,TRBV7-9,ASSVDRGLGEQY
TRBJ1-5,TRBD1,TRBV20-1,SARRTGYYSNQPQH
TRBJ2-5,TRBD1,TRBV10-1,ASSETRQGRETQY
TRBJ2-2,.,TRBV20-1,SARAPYTGELF
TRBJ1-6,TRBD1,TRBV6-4,ASSLDRGRNSPLH
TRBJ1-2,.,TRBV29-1,SVELIAIYGYT
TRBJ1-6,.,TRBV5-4,ASSPFQANSPLH
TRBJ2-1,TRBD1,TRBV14,ASSPWAGGHEQF
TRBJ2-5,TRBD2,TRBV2,ASSSYLAGLGETQY
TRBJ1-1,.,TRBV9,ASSADDTQGNTEAF
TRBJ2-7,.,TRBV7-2,ASSSGTYEQY
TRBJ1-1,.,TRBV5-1,ASSLEGSGDTEAF
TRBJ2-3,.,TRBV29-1,SVEDLSDRTDTQY
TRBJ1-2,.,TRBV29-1,SVGSDAYGYT
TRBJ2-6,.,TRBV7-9,ASIPLAVTSSGANVLT
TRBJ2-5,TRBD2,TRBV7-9,ASSLARTSGQETQY
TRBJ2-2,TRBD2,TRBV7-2,ASSLSGGDAGELF
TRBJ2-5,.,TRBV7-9,ASSLEGRLETQY
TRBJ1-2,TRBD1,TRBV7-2,ASSLLGTGVNYGYT
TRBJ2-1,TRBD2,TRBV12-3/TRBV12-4,ASSSAGGPGSDGEQF
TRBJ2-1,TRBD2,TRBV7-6,ASSLGLAGSSYNEQF
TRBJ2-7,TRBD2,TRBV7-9,ASSGWVGRAFEQY
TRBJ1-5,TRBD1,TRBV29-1,SVGVTGGDQPQH
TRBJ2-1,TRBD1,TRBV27,ASSLGTGAHEQF
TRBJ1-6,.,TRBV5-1,ASSLDSQDNSPLH
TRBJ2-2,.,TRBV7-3,ASSRHSWDTGELF
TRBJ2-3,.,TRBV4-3,ASSQTGDTQY
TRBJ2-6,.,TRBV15,ATSSFVNSGANVLT
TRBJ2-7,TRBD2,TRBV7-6,ASSFGTSGNYEQY
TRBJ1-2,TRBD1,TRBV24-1,ATSDPTGGNYGYT
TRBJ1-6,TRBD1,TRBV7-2,ASSLAGTGLNSPLH
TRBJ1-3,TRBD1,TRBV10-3,AISDQGARNTIY
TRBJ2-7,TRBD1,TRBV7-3,ASSFHEQGAYYEQY
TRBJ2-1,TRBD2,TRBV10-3,AISDPSGLAGVNEQF
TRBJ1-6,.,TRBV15,ATSRDREAAVYNSPLH
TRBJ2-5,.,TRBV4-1,ASSPGGHETQY
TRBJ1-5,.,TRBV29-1,SARWTVTNQPQH
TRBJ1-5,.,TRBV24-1,ATSLGGNQPQH
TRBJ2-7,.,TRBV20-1,SARDGQLYEQY
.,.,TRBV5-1,ASSLGLGETQY